These 30 T cell receptor beta chains share one sample of origin, sequenced in a study of regulatory T cells in long-lasting Graves disease. TCR beta libraries were built with iRepertoire HTBI primers and Arm-PCR of CDR3 regions. TCRdb analysed the multiplex PCR reads with MiXCR anew, one entry per CDR3 protein. The repertoire holds roughly 410,000 distinct CDR3 sequences, 14% to 15% seen once, with over 7.5% in the top ten. The time point is: newly diagnosed GD, antithyroid drugs for less than 3 months. The TCR library used RNA extracted from PBMCs. These data were also filed under a second study, of T cells in Graves' hyperthyroidism and ophthalmopathy.

The source material was peripheral blood mononuclear cells (PBMCs), sampled at new diagnosis, from a patient treated with antithyroid drugs. The receptors were sampled from a woman between 40 and 50 years old with Graves disease.

There are many counts of this clonotype. The V gene is TRBV30, the J gene TRBJ1-1; TRBD1 matches at 8 bases. CDR3 size: 13 residues. V shed 2 bases and J 11 bases; nucleotides not matched to a gene: 10. The V gene's germline CDR1 is GTSNPN and CDR2 SVGIG (reference sequence). The CDR3 DNA reads as TGTGCCTGGAGTACGGGACAGGCGGCGACGGCTTTCTTT. Translation gives CAWSTGQAATAFF.

The rearrangement uses TRBV2 and TRBJ1-3; no definite D call. The CDR3 totals 14 residues. V was clipped by 5 bases and J by 4 bases, with 12 bases between them. Per germline, CDR1 SNHLY and CDR2 FYNNEI. The DNA of the CDR3 is TGTGCCAGCAGTTTTGACACCCCCGGAAACACCATATATTTT. This sequence encodes CASSFDTPGNTIYF.

This clonotype was observed many times. The V call is TRBV12-3 or TRBV12-4, the J call TRBJ1-2, with no clear D. V was shortened by 6 bases and J by 4 bases, with 9 bases between the two germline ends. The CDR3 consists of 12 residues. This chain's CDR3 is CASSPDFYGYTF. The CDR3 DNA is TGTGCCAGCAGCCCCGATTTCTATGGCTACACCTTC.

Many counts were recorded for this clonotype. This chain connects TRBV13 to TRBJ2-5; 10 nucleotides match TRBD1. Losses at the gene ends were 4 bases for V and 4 bases for J; bases not matched to a gene: 9. Germline CDR1 PRHDT, CDR2 FYEKMQ (reference sequence). This CDR3 is 16 amino acids long. The CDR3 DNA is TGTGCCAGCAGCTCACGGGGACAGGGGTTACCAGAGACCCAGTACTTC. Translating it yields CASSSRGQGLPETQYF.

Many counts were recorded for this clonotype. The chain's CDR3 is CASSSVGQGAGGPGETQYF. The CDR3 DNA reads as TGTGCCAGCAGCTCCGTGGGACAGGGAGCGGGAGGGCCCGGGGAGACCCAGTACTTC. This chain uses TRBV7-3 with TRBJ2-5; TRBD2 might be the D (10 bases). Germline V CDR1 and CDR2: SGHTA, FQGTGA. The CDR3 runs 19 residues. V lost 4 bases, J lost 5 bases, and 29 bases lay in between.

This clonotype was detected many times. The J gene is TRBJ2-7, the V gene TRBV4-1; tentatively, D is TRBD2 (5 bases). V was pared by 0 bases and J by 1 base, with 7 bases between. This CDR3 is 14 amino acids long. The V gene's germline CDR1 is MGHRA and CDR2 YSYEKL. The CDR3 DNA reads TGCGCCAGCAGCCAAGATGGAGGATCCTACGAGCAGTACTTC. Translation gives CASSQDGGSYEQYF.

Ten or more counts support this clonotype. The rearrangement joins TRBV11-3 to TRBJ2-1; D is perhaps TRBD1 (5 bases). The CDR3 covers 14 residues. V was shortened by 1 base and J by 6 bases, with 10 bases between the two germline ends. Germline lookup yields CDR1 SGHNT and CDR2 YENEEA. In nucleotides, the CDR3 is TGTGCCAGCAGCTTAGGTCAGGGTTTCAATGAGCAGTTCTTC. Amino acid sequence: CASSLGQGFNEQFF.

This clonotype was detected only a few times. CDR3 residues: CASSLVRSGSSYNEQFF. The CDR3 DNA reads TGTGCCAGCAGCTTAGTTCGGAGCGGGAGTTCCTACAATGAGCAGTTCTTC. This chain links TRBV11-2 with TRBJ2-1; TRBD2 agrees at 8 bases. This CDR3 spans 17 amino acids. Germline-derived CDR1 and CDR2 are SGHAT and FQNNGV. The V segment lost 1 base and the J segment 1 base; nucleotides outside the gene matches: 6.

This clonotype came up many times. The chain joins TRBV30 to TRBJ1-2; D remains ambiguous. This CDR3 has 12 residues. CDR1 and CDR2 from the germline V gene are GTSNPN and SVGIG (reference sequence). V lost 0 bases to trimming and J lost 7 bases, with 9 bases between them. Written as DNA, the CDR3 is TGTGCCTGGAGTGTCGGCCTTAGTGGCTACACCTTC. Its protein product is CAWSVGLSGYTF.

This clonotype has ten or more counts. This chain's CDR3 is CASSPRGSSYNEQFF. The CDR3, as DNA: TGTGCCAGCTCACCTAGGGGGAGCTCCTACAATGAGCAGTTCTTC. V is TRBV18 and J is TRBJ2-1; weak D call: TRBD1 (6 bases). Trimming took off 3 bases at V and 0 bases at J, with 9 bases between the two ends. The CDR3 is 15 amino acids. In germline, CDR1 is KGHSH, CDR2 LQKENI.

The chain has TRBV28 and TRBJ2-1; TRBD1 matches at 9 bases. CDR1 is MDHEN and CDR2 is SYDVKM in the germline V gene. The ends lost 5 bases at V and 2 bases at J; junction bases unmatched: 10. CDR3 length: 17 amino acids. The CDR3 DNA reads as TGTGCCAGCAGTCCGCACAGGGGGCCGGGACCCTACAATGAGCAGTTCTTC. Protein: CASSPHRGPGPYNEQFF.

J is TRBJ1-1 and V is TRBV25-1; possibly TRBD1 for D (6 bases). Germline CDR1 MGHDK, CDR2 SYGVNS. The CDR3 covers 15 residues. Trimming shortened V by 1 base and J by 4 bases, and 13 bases separated the two germline ends. As DNA, the CDR3 is TGTGCCAGCAGTGAATTGAGGGGGGAGAGCACTGAAGCTTTCTTT. Its protein product is CASSELRGESTEAFF. The whole variable domain, remainder taken from reference TRBV25-1 and TRBJ1-1, is EADIYQTPRYLVIGTGKKITLECSQTMGHDKMYWYQQDPGMELHLIHYSYGVNSTEKGDLSSESTVSRIRTEHFPLTLESARPSHTSQYLCASSELRGESTEAFFGQGTRLTVV.

This clonotype was seen many times. V usage is TRBV7-9 and J usage is TRBJ2-1, with 8 bases identical to TRBD2. The germline gives CDR1 SEHNR, CDR2 FQNEAQ (reference sequence). The CDR3 covers 14 residues. With V trimmed by 3 bases and J by 4 bases, 2 bases remained unmatched. DNA of the CDR3: TGTGCCAGCAGCTTCGGGACTAGTTACAATGAGCAGTTCTTC. Amino acid sequence: CASSFGTSYNEQFF. Full variable domain (missing parts from reference TRBV7-9 and TRBJ2-1): DTGVSQNPRHKITKRGQNVTFRCDPISEHNRLYWYRQTLGQGPEFLTYFQNEAQLEKSRLLSDRFSAERPKGSFSTLEIQRTEQGDSAMYLCASSFGTSYNEQFFGPGTRLTVL.

Ten or more counts support this clonotype. The chain is built from TRBV30 and TRBJ2-7, with 13 bases aligning to TRBD2. This CDR3 spans 13 amino acids. The V gene's germline CDR1 is GTSNPN and CDR2 SVGIG (reference sequence). Trimming at V came to 8 bases and at J to 4 bases, leaving 5 bases not matched to a gene. This CDR3 reads CATGTSGTYEQYF. The CDR3 DNA reads as TGTGCCACCGGGACTAGCGGGACTTACGAGCAGTACTTC.

V is TRBV10-3 and J is TRBJ2-2; D gene ambiguous. The CDR3 runs 13 residues. CDR1 and CDR2 (germline): ENHRY, SYGVKD. V was shortened by 7 bases and J by 6 bases, with 12 bases between the two germline ends. The CDR3 DNA is TGTGCCATCATTGAAGACCGGTCCGGGGAGCTGTTTTTT. This gives the protein CAIIEDRSGELFF.

This clonotype was seen many times. V is TRBV5-1 and J is TRBJ2-1, with 7 bases identical to TRBD1. The J segment lost 5 bases and the V segment lost 2 bases, leaving 7 bases of the junction unmatched. The CDR3 spans 15 residues. CDR1 is SGHRS and CDR2 is YFSETQ in the germline V gene. The CDR3 loop is CASSFGDRVNNEQFF. The CDR3 DNA reads TGCGCCAGCAGCTTTGGCGACAGGGTAAACAATGAGCAGTTCTTC. Looking up the rest from reference TRBV5-1 and TRBJ2-1 gives the full variable domain: KAGVTQTPRYLIKTRGQQVTLSCSPISGHRSVSWYQQTPGQGLQFLFEYFSETQRNKGNFPGRFSGRQFSNSRSEMNVSTLELGDSALYLCASSFGDRVNNEQFFGPGTRLTVL.

The table lists this clonotype with a few counts. The chain recombines TRBV5-6 with TRBJ2-3, with TRBD1 identical over 11 bases. V gave up 2 bases and J gave up 4 bases; unmatched junction bases: 3. The germline V gene has CDR1 SGHDT and CDR2 YYEEEE. The CDR3 has 15 amino acids. CDR3 sequence: CASSFGQGAADTQYF. CDR3 nucleotides: TGTGCCAGCAGCTTCGGACAGGGGGCGGCAGATACGCAGTATTTT.

The CDR3 nucleotides are TGTGCCAGCAGCTCACCCACAGGGACCTCCTACGAGCAGTACTTC. Residues: CASSSPTGTSYEQYF. This sequence joins TRBV11-2 and TRBJ2-7, with D perhaps matching TRBD1 (6 bases). The V end lost 4 bases, the J end lost 0 bases, and 13 bases lay between the germline ends. CDR1 SGHAT and CDR2 FQNNGV come from the germline V gene. There are 15 residues in the CDR3. Drawing the rest from reference TRBV11-2 and TRBJ2-7, the complete variable domain is EAGVAQSPRYKIIEKRQSVAFWCNPISGHATLYWYQQILGQGPKLLIQFQNNGVVDDSQLPKDRFSAERLKGVDSTLKIQPAKLEDSAVYLCASSSPTGTSYEQYFGPGTRLTVT.

This clonotype was seen a few times. The V call is TRBV5-4, the J call TRBJ2-7, with 8 positions matching TRBD1. Germline trimming cut 4 bases from V and 3 bases from J; bases unmatched to any gene: 9. The CDR3 is 15 residues long. Germline lookup yields CDR1 SGHNT and CDR2 YYREEE (reference sequence). The CDR3 sequence: CASSIRTGSFYEQYF. The CDR3 DNA sequence: TGTGCCAGCAGCATCCGGACAGGGTCCTTCTACGAGCAGTACTTC.

Many counts were recorded for this clonotype. The rearrangement uses TRBV28 and TRBJ2-3; D is ambiguous. The V gene's germline CDR1 is MDHEN and CDR2 SYDVKM. This CDR3 contains 13 residues. V was shortened by 8 bases and J by 5 bases, with 14 bases between the two germline ends. CDR3 residues: CASSRDLGDTQYF. In DNA form, the CDR3 reads TGTGCCAGCTCTAGAGACCTTGGAGATACGCAGTATTTT.

Concerning this clonotype: It may be a read error: a sequence one base away is much more abundant. This chain uses TRBV5-5 with TRBJ2-2; tentatively, D is TRBD2 (6 bases). This CDR3 region has 17 residues. The germline gives CDR1 SGHKS, CDR2 YYEKEE (reference sequence). The V and J ends lost 5 bases and 0 bases respectively, with 17 bases between them. CDR3 sequence: CASSFWGEAANTGELFF. The CDR3 DNA reads as TGTGCCAGCAGTTTTTGGGGGGAGGCCGCGAACACCGGGGAGCTGTTTTTT.

At least ten counts were recorded for this clonotype. V is TRBV20-1 and J is TRBJ2-3, with unresolved D. CDR3 length: 14 residues. CDR1 is DFQATT, CDR2 SNEGSKA, per germline (reference sequence). The V gene lost 6 bases and the J gene lost 5 bases, with 18 bases spanning the gap. CDR3 in DNA: TGCAGTGCCCCCGGGCTAACGGGCGGAGATACGCAGTATTTT. Protein: CSAPGLTGGDTQYF.

This clonotype was observed at least ten times. V gene TRBV7-2 combines with J gene TRBJ2-1; tentatively, D is TRBD1 (6 bases). The ends were cut back, 2 bases at V and 5 bases at J, with 10 bases in the middle. Germline V gives CDR1 SGHTA, CDR2 FQGNSA. The CDR3 loop spans 14 amino acids. DNA of the CDR3: TGTGCCAGCAGCTTAACCAGGGGAGACAATGAGCAGTTCTTC. Translation: CASSLTRGDNEQFF.

In this sample, this clonotype turned up many times. The chain links TRBV4-2 to TRBJ2-1; a weak D match, TRBD2 (5 bases). The CDR3 length is 16 residues. V was shortened by 4 bases and J by 0 bases, with 13 bases between the two germline ends. Per germline, CDR1 LGHNA and CDR2 YNFKEQ. CDR3 sequence: CASSRLAGSSYNEQFF. In DNA form, the CDR3 reads TGTGCCAGCAGCCGTCTTGCGGGCAGCTCCTACAATGAGCAGTTCTTC.

This clonotype was observed a handful of times. The chain employs TRBV3-1 and TRBJ2-6; no definite D call. The CDR3 sequence is 16 residues long. Trimming shortened V by 5 bases and J by 0 bases, and 11 bases separated the two germline ends. Germline loops: CDR1 LGHDT, CDR2 YNNKEL (reference sequence). CDR3 bases: TGTGCCAGCAGCGCAATTCAAATCTCTGGGGCCAACGTCCTGACTTTC. Amino acid sequence: CASSAIQISGANVLTF.

Remarks on this clonotype: This may arise from a read error, as a much more abundant clone is one base away. This chain uses TRBV2 with TRBJ2-5, with TRBD2 matching over 8 bases. The CDR3 spans 15 residues. The V gene's germline CDR1 is SNHLY and CDR2 FYNNEI. The V and J ends lost 6 bases and 5 bases, in that order; junction bases with no gene match: 11. CDR3 coding DNA: TGTGCCAGCAGCTATACTCCGGGACTAGGGGAGACCCAGTACTTC. This codes for CASSYTPGLGETQYF.

This clonotype has only a few counts. One end of the junction does not line up with germline, which may come from a read error. The rearrangement joins TRBV7-9 to TRBJ1-5, with unresolved D. Per germline, CDR1 SEHNR and CDR2 FQNEAQ (reference sequence). There are 17 residues in the CDR3. The CDR3 coding sequence is TGTGCCAGCAGCTTAACGGGCAGGCCTAATAGCAATCAACCCCAGCATTTT. Encoded protein: CASSLTGRPNSNQPQHF. The full variable domain, rest sourced from reference TRBV7-9 and TRBJ1-5, is DTGVSQNPRHKITKRGQNVTFRCDPISEHNRLYWYRQTLGQGPEFLTYFQNEAQLEKSRLLSDRFSAERPKGSFSTLEIQRTEQGDSAMYLCASSLTGRPNSNQPQHFGDGTRLSIL.

This clonotype was found many times. The chain couples TRBV18 to TRBJ2-7, with 8 bases that match TRBD1. Germline V gene data show CDR1 as KGHSH and CDR2 as LQKENI. This CDR3 is built from 15 residues. Trimming cost V 6 bases and J 2 bases; bases outside gene matches: 9. The CDR3 DNA reads TGTGCCAGCTCTCCAGGACAGGGCCTCACCTACGAGCAGTACTTC. This translates into CASSPGQGLTYEQYF.

This clonotype came up many times. The V call is TRBV30, the J call TRBJ2-7; D not certain. This CDR3 spans 13 amino acids. Germline V gene data show CDR1 as GTSNPN and CDR2 as SVGIG (reference sequence). V dropped 1 base and J dropped 5 bases, with 12 bases sitting between them. The CDR3 sequence: CAWSEIGYNEQYF. The CDR3 nucleotides read TGTGCCTGGAGTGAGATAGGGTACAACGAGCAGTACTTC.

This clonotype showed up many times. The V call is TRBV5-1, the J call TRBJ2-2; the D gene is possibly TRBD1 (5 bases). There are 14 residues in the CDR3. Germline V gene data show CDR1 as SGHRS and CDR2 as YFSETQ. The ends were cut back, 0 bases at V and 6 bases at J, with 9 bases in the middle. The CDR3 sequence: CASSLDQGSGELFF. The CDR3 coding sequence is TGCGCCAGCAGCTTGGATCAGGGATCCGGGGAGCTGTTTTTT. The whole variable domain, filled in from reference TRBV5-1 and TRBJ2-2, reads KAGVTQTPRYLIKTRGQQVTLSCSPISGHRSVSWYQQTPGQGLQFLFEYFSETQRNKGNFPGRFSGRQFSNSRSEMNVSTLELGDSALYLCASSLDQGSGELFFGEGSRLTVL.